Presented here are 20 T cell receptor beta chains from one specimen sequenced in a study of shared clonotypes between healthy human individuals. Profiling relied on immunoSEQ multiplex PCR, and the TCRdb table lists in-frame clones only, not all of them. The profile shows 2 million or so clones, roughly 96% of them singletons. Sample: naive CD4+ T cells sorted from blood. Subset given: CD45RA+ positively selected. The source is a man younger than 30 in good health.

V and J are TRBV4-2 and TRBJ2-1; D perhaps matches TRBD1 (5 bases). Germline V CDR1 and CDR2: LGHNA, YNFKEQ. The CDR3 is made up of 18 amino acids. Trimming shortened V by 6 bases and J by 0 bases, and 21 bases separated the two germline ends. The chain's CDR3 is CASRNAYRGPSSYNEQFF. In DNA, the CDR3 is TGTGCCAGCAGGAACGCTTATAGGGGCCCGAGCTCCTACAATGAGCAGTTCTTC.

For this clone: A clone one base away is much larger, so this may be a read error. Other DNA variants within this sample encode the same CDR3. This CDR3 reads CASQPGPENTEAFF. The CDR3 nucleotides are TGCGCTAGCCAGCCGGGGCCCGAGAACACTGAAGCTTTCTTT. The genes are TRBV5-1 and TRBJ1-1; perhaps TRBD1 as D (5 bases). Germline V CDR1 and CDR2: SGHRS, YFSETQ. CDR3 length: 14 amino acids.

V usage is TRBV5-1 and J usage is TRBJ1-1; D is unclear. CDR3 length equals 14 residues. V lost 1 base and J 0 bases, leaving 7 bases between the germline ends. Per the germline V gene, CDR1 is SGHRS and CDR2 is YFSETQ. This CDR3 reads CASSLTPVNTEAFF. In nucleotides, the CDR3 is TGCGCCAGCAGCTTGACTCCGGTGAACACTGAAGCTTTCTTT.

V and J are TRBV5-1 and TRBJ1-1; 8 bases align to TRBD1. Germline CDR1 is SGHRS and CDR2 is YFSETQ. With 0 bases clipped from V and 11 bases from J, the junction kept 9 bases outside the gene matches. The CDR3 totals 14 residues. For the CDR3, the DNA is TGCGCCAGCAGCTTGGCCAACAGGGGGAGTCAGGCTTTCTTT. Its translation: CASSLANRGSQAFF. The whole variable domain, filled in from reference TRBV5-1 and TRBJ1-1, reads KAGVTQTPRYLIKTRGQQVTLSCSPISGHRSVSWYQQTPGQGLQFLFEYFSETQRNKGNFPGRFSGRQFSNSRSEMNVSTLELGDSALYLCASSLANRGSQAFFGQGTRLTVV.

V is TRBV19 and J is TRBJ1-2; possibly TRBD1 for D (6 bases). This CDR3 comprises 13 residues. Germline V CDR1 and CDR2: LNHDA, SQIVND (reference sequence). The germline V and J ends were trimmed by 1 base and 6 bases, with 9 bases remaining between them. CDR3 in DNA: TGTGCCAGTAGTATAGGCAGGGGCCATGGCTACACCTTC. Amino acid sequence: CASSIGRGHGYTF.

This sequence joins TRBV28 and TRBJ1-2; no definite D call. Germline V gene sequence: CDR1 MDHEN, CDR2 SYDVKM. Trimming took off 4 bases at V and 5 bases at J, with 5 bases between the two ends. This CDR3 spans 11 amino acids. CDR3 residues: CASSYRYGYTF. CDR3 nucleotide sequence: TGTGCCAGCAGTTACCGATATGGCTACACCTTC.

This chain's CDR3 is CASSAGTEKLFF. DNA of the CDR3: TGTGCCAGCAGTGCCGGGACAGAAAAACTGTTTTTT. This rearrangement joins TRBV2 to TRBJ1-4; the D gene is possibly TRBD1 (6 bases). This CDR3 is built from 12 residues. Germline CDR1 is SNHLY and CDR2 is FYNNEI. V was cut by 4 bases and J by 8 bases, with 8 bases left in between.

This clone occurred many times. CDR3 DNA: TGCAGCGTTGGCCCGGGGGGGACTAATGAAAAACTGTTTTTT. It specifies CSVGPGGTNEKLFF. V is TRBV29-1 and J is TRBJ1-4, with a possible D match to TRBD1 (5 bases). The V end lost 4 bases, the J end lost 2 bases, and 11 bases lay between the germline ends. Germline V gene lookup returns CDR1 SQVTM and CDR2 ANQGSEA. The CDR3 is 14 amino acids.

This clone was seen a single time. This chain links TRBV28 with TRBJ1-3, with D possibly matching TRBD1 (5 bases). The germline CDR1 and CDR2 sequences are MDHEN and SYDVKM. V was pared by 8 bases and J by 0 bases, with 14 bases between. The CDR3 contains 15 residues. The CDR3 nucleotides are TGTGCCAGCCTTCCCCGACAGATCTCTGGAAACACCATATATTTT. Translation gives CASLPRQISGNTIYF.

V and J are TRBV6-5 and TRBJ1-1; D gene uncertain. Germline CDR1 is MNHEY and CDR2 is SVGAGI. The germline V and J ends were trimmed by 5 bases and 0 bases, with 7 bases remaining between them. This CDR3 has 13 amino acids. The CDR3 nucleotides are TGTGCCAGCAGTCGTATGATGAACACTGAAGCTTTCTTT. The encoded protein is CASSRMMNTEAFF.

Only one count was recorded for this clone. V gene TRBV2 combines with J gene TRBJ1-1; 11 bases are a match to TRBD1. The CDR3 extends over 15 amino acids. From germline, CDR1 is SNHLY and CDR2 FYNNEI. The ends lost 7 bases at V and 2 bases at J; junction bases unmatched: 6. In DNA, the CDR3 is TGTGCCAGCACCGGACAGGGGGCCTTTAACACTGAAGCTTTCTTT. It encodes CASTGQGAFNTEAFF.

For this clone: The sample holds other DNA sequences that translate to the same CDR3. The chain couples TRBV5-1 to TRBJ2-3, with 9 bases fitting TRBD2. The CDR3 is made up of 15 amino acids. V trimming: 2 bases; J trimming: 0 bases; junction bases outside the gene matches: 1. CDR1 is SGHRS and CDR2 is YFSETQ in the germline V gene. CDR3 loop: CASSFAGGSTDTQYF. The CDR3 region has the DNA TGCGCCAGCAGCTTTGCGGGGGGGAGCACAGATACGCAGTATTTT.

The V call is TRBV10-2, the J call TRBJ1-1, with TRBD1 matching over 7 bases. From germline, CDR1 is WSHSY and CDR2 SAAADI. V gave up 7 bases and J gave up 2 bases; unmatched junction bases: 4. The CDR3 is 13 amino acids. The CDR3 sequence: CASIRGANTEAFF. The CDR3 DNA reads TGCGCCAGCATCAGGGGGGCCAACACTGAAGCTTTCTTT.

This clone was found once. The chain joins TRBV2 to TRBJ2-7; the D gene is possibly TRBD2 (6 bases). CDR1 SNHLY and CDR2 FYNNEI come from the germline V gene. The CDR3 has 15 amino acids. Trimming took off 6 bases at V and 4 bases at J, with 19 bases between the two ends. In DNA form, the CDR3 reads TGTGCCAGCAGCCGTTTAGCGGCAACCCCATACGAGCAGTACTTC. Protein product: CASSRLAATPYEQYF.

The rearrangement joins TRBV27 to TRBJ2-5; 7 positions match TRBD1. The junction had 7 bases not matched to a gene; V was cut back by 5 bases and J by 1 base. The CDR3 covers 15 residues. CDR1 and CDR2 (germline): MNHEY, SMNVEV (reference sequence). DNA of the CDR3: TGTGCCAGCAGTCCCCGACAGGGTGGCCAAGAGACCCAGTACTTC. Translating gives CASSPRQGGQETQYF.

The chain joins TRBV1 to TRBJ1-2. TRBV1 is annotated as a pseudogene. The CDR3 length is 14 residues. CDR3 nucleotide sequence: TGCACCAGCTGCGAGGGAGGATTGGGTTATGGCTACACCTTC. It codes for CTSCEGGLGYGYTF.

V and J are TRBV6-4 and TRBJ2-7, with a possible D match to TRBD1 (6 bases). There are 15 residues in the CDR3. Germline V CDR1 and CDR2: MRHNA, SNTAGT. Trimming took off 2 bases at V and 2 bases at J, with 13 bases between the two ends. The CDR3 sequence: CASSDIVRTAYEQYF. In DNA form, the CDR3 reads TGTGCCAGCAGTGACATAGTCAGGACAGCCTACGAGCAGTACTTC.

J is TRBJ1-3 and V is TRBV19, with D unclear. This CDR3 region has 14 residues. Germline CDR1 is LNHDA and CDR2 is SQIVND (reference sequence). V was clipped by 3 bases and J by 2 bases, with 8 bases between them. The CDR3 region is CASSMSTAGNTIYF. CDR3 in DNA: TGTGCCAGTAGTATGTCTACTGCTGGAAACACCATATATTTT. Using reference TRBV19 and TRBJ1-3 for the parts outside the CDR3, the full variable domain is DGGITQSPKYLFRKEGQNVTLSCEQNLNHDAMYWYRQDPGQGLRLIYYSQIVNDFQKGDIAEGYSVSREKKESFPLTVTSAQKNPTAFYLCASSMSTAGNTIYFGEGSWLTVV.

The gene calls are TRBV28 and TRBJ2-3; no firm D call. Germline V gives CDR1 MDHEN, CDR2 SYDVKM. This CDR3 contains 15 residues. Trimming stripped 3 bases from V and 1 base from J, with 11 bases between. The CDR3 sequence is CASSFNTVGTDTQYF. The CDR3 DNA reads TGTGCCAGCAGTTTTAACACAGTGGGCACAGATACGCAGTATTTT.

CDR3 coding DNA: TGTGCCAGCAGTTTATCGGGGTTAGGTGGCTACACCTTC. Translating gives CASSLSGLGGYTF. This chain uses TRBV27 with TRBJ1-2; D remains unclear. Germline V gene data show CDR1 as MNHEY and CDR2 as SMNVEV (reference sequence). Trimming took off 0 bases at V and 7 bases at J, with 9 bases between the two ends. CDR3 length equals 13 residues.